This entry features one TCR beta chain sequence. Its target is not known. The sample belongs to a study of blood T cells in healthy people across ages. The junction had 18 bases not matched to a gene; V was cut back by 4 bases and J by 12 bases. CDR3 length: 16 amino acids. Germline V gene data show CDR1 as MDHEN and CDR2 as SYDVKM. The second PCR ran 7 to 11 cycles with a sample-barcoded 5' primer and J-beta primers. A 12-random-nucleotide template-switch adaptor tagged each cDNA molecule. TCRdb reprocessed the 5' RACE reads with MiXCR, giving one entry per CDR3 protein. The table lists almost 1 million distinct CDR3 sequences, approximately 50% of them singletons, with around 21% in the top ten. Study-wide results and limits: The diversity estimates, figures obtained from one million T cells, were considered underestimates. Long-lived and aged donors differed, with more naive CD4+ cells and higher diversity in the long-lived.

The sequence was obtained from an older woman in good health. Sequencing used blood. The V gene is TRBV28, the J gene TRBJ2-3, with 8 bases aligning to TRBD1. The CDR3 spells CASSSGGTSLQIQQYF. Written as DNA, the CDR3 is TGTGCCAGCAGTTCAGGGGGCACTAGTTTACAAATCCAACAGTATTTT.